A single TCR beta chain is shown here with its context. The repertoire was sequenced with immunoSEQ multiplex PCR; TCRdb's copy has only in-frame clones and lacks some. Found here are about 2,700 clones, roughly a fifth of them singletons; the top ten hold 43%. Documented treatment: randomized to nivolumab then ipilimumab (arm A) or the reverse (arm B). None of the patients previously received DNA-damaging chemotherapy. This entry belongs to a study of sequential checkpoint blockade in melanoma. Study context: Randomization was 1:1 between first-line nivolumab→ipilimumab and ipilimumab→nivolumab. TCRbeta immunosequencing was performed on DNA from over 90 pretreatment melanoma tumor samples. More than 20 patients had tumor biopsies before treatment and at week 13.

The source is a human patient with melanoma. Some clones in this sample may be carry-over from other donors' samples. Material: tumor tissue (inferred from file names), obtained from a patient given nivolumab and ipilimumab in sequence.

The CDR3 bases are TGTGCCAGCAGTCCACCGAATCAGCCCCAGCATTTT. Protein sequence: CASSPPNQPQHF. The chain recombines TRBV28 with TRBJ1-5; D remains unclear. In germline, CDR1 is MDHEN, CDR2 SYDVKM. Trimming stripped 5 bases from V and 4 bases from J, with 6 bases between. This CDR3 is 12 amino acids long. Full variable domain (remainder filled in from reference TRBV28 and TRBJ1-5): DVKVTQSSRYLVKRTGEKVFLECVQDMDHENMFWYRQDPGLGLRLIYFSYDVKMKEKGDIPEGYSVSREKKERFSLILESASTNQTSMYLCASSPPNQPQHFGDGTRLSIL.